The 24 T cell receptor beta chains presented below share a single source sample, sequenced in a study of metastatic and nonmetastatic thyroid tumors. There were no patients who had received any treatment before thyroid surgery. TCRdb reprocessed the PCR reads via MiXCR. This table has about 93,000 clones, approximately 11% appearing once. The sample taken for sequencing was blood. The receptors here all came from a female donor with papillary thyroid cancer or a benign thyroid nodule (not recorded which). Some clones in this sample may be carry-over from other donors' samples.

Regarding this clone: The missing conserved phenylalanine or tryptophan at the end of this CDR3 makes a read error likely. No DNA is shown, since the ends of the CDR3 on it are uncertain; the CDR3 is the one TCRdb lists. V is TRBV4-1 and J is TRBJ2-4. The germline V gene encodes CDR1 MGHRA and CDR2 YSYEKL. The CDR3 contains 8 residues when both ends are counted. The CDR3 region is CASSRVRT.

This clone was detected only a few times. A read error may be the cause here, since a much bigger clone is one base away. The rearrangement joins TRBV19 to TRBJ1-1, with a tentative D call TRBD1 (5 bases). From germline, CDR1 is LNHDA and CDR2 SQIVND (reference sequence). The CDR3 is made up of 13 amino acids. The CDR3 here is CASRGTGTTEALF. Written as DNA, the CDR3 is TGTGCCAGTAGGGGAACTGGGACCACTGAAGCTTTATTT. The entire variable domain, with the rest obtained from reference TRBV19 and TRBJ1-1, is as follows: DGGITQSPKYLFRKEGQNVTLSCEQNLNHDAMYWYRQDPGQGLRLIYYSQIVNDFQKGDIAEGYSVSREKKESFPLTVTSAQKNPTAFYLCASRGTGTTEALFGQGTRLTVV.

This clone occurred many times. This chain joins TRBV6-1 and TRBJ1-6; D is unresolved. This CDR3 region has 14 residues. The V gene's germline CDR1 is MNHNS and CDR2 SASEGT. Trimming took 6 bases from V and 0 from J, leaving 6 bases between them. CDR3 sequence reads: CASRDSSYNSPLHF. DNA for the CDR3: TGTGCCAGCAGGGATAGCTCCTATAATTCACCCCTCCACTTT.

Worth noting for this clone: A much bigger clone sits one base away, suggesting this may be a read error. The chain combines TRBV6-1 with TRBJ2-7; possibly TRBD2 for D (5 bases). This CDR3 has 15 residues. Per the germline V gene, CDR1 is MNHNS and CDR2 is SASEGT. The V and J ends lost 5 bases and 6 bases respectively, with 20 bases between them. CDR3 nucleotides: TGTGCCAGCAGTTCGCCCCAGGAGGTCCCAGCCGAGCAGTACTTC. Protein: CASSSPQEVPAEQYF.

The sample holds many counts of this clone. This sequence joins TRBV4-2 and TRBJ2-1; D might be TRBD2 (5 bases). V dropped 0 bases and J dropped 4 bases, with 10 bases sitting between them. This CDR3 has 15 residues. Germline CDR1 LGHNA, CDR2 YNFKEQ. CDR3 protein: CASSQELGGYNEQFF. The CDR3 DNA sequence: TGTGCCAGCAGCCAAGAGCTGGGCGGGTACAATGAGCAGTTCTTC.

In the case of this clone: Its ends do not fully match the called genes, so a read error is possible. V gene TRBV11-3 combines with J gene TRBJ1-1; TRBD1 might be the D (6 bases). The germline CDR1 and CDR2 sequences are SGHNT and YENEEA. The length of the CDR3 is 14 residues. CDR3 DNA sequence: TGTGCCATCAGCCGGGGACAACTGAACACTGAAGCTTTCTTT. Protein product: CAISRGQLNTEAFF.

Concerning this clone itself: This clone may be a read error of a much larger clone one base away. The gene calls are TRBV9 and TRBJ2-3; 8 bases align to TRBD1. The J segment lost 10 bases and the V segment lost 4 bases, leaving 14 bases of the junction unmatched. The CDR3 has 15 amino acids. Per germline, CDR1 SGDLS and CDR2 YYNGEE. The CDR3 DNA reads as TGTGCCAGCAGCCCCCAGGGGGCTCGGTGGGGTTCGCAGTATTTT. Residues: CASSPQGARWGSQYF.

This clone was detected ten times or more. V usage is TRBV12-3 or TRBV12-4 and J usage is TRBJ1-2; D gene uncertain. The CDR3 loop spans 12 amino acids. The V end lost 3 bases, the J end lost 7 bases, and 9 bases lay between the germline ends. This CDR3 is CASSLSLGGYTF. DNA of the CDR3: TGTGCCAGCAGTTTGAGTCTGGGTGGCTACACCTTC.

This clone was seen repeatedly, ten times or more. This rearrangement joins TRBV5-6 to TRBJ1-4, with D maybe TRBD1 (6 bases). Germline V gives CDR1 SGHDT, CDR2 YYEEEE. The V and J ends lost 1 base and 7 bases respectively, with 14 bases between them. CDR3 length: 15 amino acids. This CDR3 reads CASSLRSGVGEKLFF. The DNA of the CDR3 is TGTGCCAGCAGCTTGCGGTCAGGGGTGGGTGAAAAACTGTTTTTT.

This clone was found a few times. DNA for the CDR3: TGTGCCAGCAGTACCTGCAGTGAGAATGAGCAGTTCTTC. Its protein product is CASSTCSENEQFF. The gene calls are TRBV27 and TRBJ2-1; D gene uncertain. Germline V gene data show CDR1 as MNHEY and CDR2 as SMNVEV (reference sequence). The V and J ends lost 5 bases and 7 bases respectively, with 12 bases between them. The CDR3 has 13 amino acids.

This clone was seen a few times. A read error is possible here, since a much larger clone lies one base away. This chain uses TRBV5-1 with TRBJ1-1; D remains unclear. CDR1 is SGHRS and CDR2 is YFSETQ in the germline V gene. The germline V and J ends were trimmed by 0 bases and 4 bases, with 7 bases remaining between them. This CDR3 has 13 residues. CDR3 amino acids: CASSLALSTEAFF. CDR3 coding DNA: TGCGCCAGCAGCTTGGCCTTAAGCACTGAAGCTTTCTTT. Using reference TRBV5-1 and TRBJ1-1 for the parts outside the CDR3, the full variable domain is KAGVTQTPRYLIKTRGQQVTLSCSPISGHRSVSWYQQTPGQGLQFLFEYFSETQRNKGNFPGRFSGRQFSNSRSEMNVSTLELGDSALYLCASSLALSTEAFFGQGTRLTVV.

This clone was counted ten times or more. This chain links TRBV20-1 with TRBJ1-4; D uncertain. Germline V gene sequence: CDR1 DFQATT, CDR2 SNEGSKA (reference sequence). V lost 4 bases, J lost 4 bases, and 4 bases lay in between. The CDR3 totals 11 residues. CDR3 in DNA: TGCAGTGCTAATGATAATGAAAAACTGTTTTTT. This sequence encodes CSANDNEKLFF.

This clone was detected ten times or more. The gene calls are TRBV5-1 and TRBJ2-6; D gene unclear. Germline values: CDR1 SGHRS, CDR2 YFSETQ. CDR3 size: 14 residues. Trimming shortened V by 2 bases and J by 0 bases, and 3 bases separated the two germline ends. The CDR3 nucleotides are TGCGCCAGCAGCTTCTCCTCTGGGGCCAACGTCCTGACTTTC. It translates to CASSFSSGANVLTF.

This clone was seen many times. The chain uses TRBV4-2 and TRBJ1-3, with D unclear. CDR1 is LGHNA and CDR2 is YNFKEQ in the germline V gene. The ends were cut back, 0 bases at V and 4 bases at J, with 10 bases in the middle. There are 15 residues in the CDR3. DNA for the CDR3: TGTGCCAGCAGCCAAGAAGACTTTGGCGGAAACACCATATATTTT. Its translation: CASSQEDFGGNTIYF.

This clone was seen ten or more times. This rearrangement joins TRBV9 to TRBJ2-1; TRBD2 is a possible D gene (6 bases). The CDR3 extends over 14 amino acids. Trimming took off 2 bases at V and 4 bases at J, with 10 bases between the two ends. The germline V gene encodes CDR1 SGDLS and CDR2 YYNGEE. DNA for the CDR3: TGTGCCAGCAGCGTCGGAGGGCCGTACAATGAGCAGTTCTTC. Protein sequence: CASSVGGPYNEQFF.

Notes on this clone: This may stem from a read error, because a much larger clone lies one nucleotide away. This sequence joins TRBV9 and TRBJ2-2; D is uncertain. Trimming left V 4 bases short and J 8 bases short, with 15 bases between. The CDR3 is 14 residues long. Germline CDR1 and CDR2: SGDLS and YYNGEE. The CDR3 reads CASSIGRARGELFF. CDR3 in DNA: TGTGCCAGCAGCATAGGTAGGGCGAGAGGGGAGCTGTTTTTT. The full variable domain, completed using reference TRBV9 and TRBJ2-2, is DSGVTQTPKHLITATGQRVTLRCSPRSGDLSVYWYQQSLDQGLQFLIQYYNGEERAKGNILERFSAQQFPDLHSELNLSSLELGDSALYFCASSIGRARGELFFGEGSRLTVL.

This sequence joins TRBV29-1 and TRBJ2-3; D is possibly TRBD2 (6 bases). V lost 5 bases and J lost 1, with 13 bases in between. CDR3 length equals 14 residues. Germline CDR1 and CDR2: SQVTM and ANQGSEA. The CDR3 nucleotides read TGCAGCGTTCCCAGCGGGCCACGCACAGATACGCAGTATTTT. Encoded protein: CSVPSGPRTDTQYF.

This clone was seen ten or more times. The V call is TRBV20-1, the J call TRBJ1-1; TRBD1 might be the D (6 bases). V shed 1 base and J shed 1 base, with 10 bases lying between them. The V gene's germline CDR1 is DFQATT and CDR2 SNEGSKA (reference sequence). The CDR3 contains 14 residues. As DNA, the CDR3 is TGCAGTGCTAGAGTATGGGGGCCGAACACTGAAGCTTTCTTT. Its protein is CSARVWGPNTEAFF.

This clone was seen at least ten times. The chain links TRBV4-2 to TRBJ1-5; 8 positions match TRBD1. This CDR3 spans 15 amino acids. V trimming: 0 bases; J trimming: 3 bases; junction bases outside the gene matches: 1. Germline V gene lookup returns CDR1 LGHNA and CDR2 YNFKEQ. Here the CDR3 DNA reads TGTGCCAGCAGCCAAGATCAGGGGGCCAATCAGCCCCAGCATTTT. Its protein product is CASSQDQGANQPQHF.

There are many counts of this clone. Here the CDR3 reads CSARGSGGLTYEQYF. The CDR3 region has the DNA TGCAGTGCTAGAGGCTCGGGCGGGTTAACCTACGAGCAGTACTTC. This chain joins TRBV20-1 and TRBJ2-7, with D tentatively TRBD2 (5 bases). CDR3 size: 15 residues. V lost 1 base and J lost 2, with 15 bases in between. Germline CDR1 DFQATT, CDR2 SNEGSKA (reference sequence).

Concerning this clone: A much larger clone lies one base from this, so it may be a read error. The DNA for the CDR3 is TGCAGCGTCCGGGGACAACAGAACACTGAAGCTTTCTTT. Translating gives CSVRGQQNTEAFF. The chain uses TRBV29-1 and TRBJ1-1; D perhaps matches TRBD1 (6 bases). Germline CDR1 is SQVTM and CDR2 is ANQGSEA. The CDR3 is made up of 13 amino acids. Trimming removed 6 bases from V and 1 base from J, with 12 bases in between.

This clone was recorded many times. This chain links TRBV4-1 with TRBJ2-7; TRBD2 might be the D (5 bases). Germline CDR1 is MGHRA and CDR2 is YSYEKL. With 4 bases removed from V and 1 base from J, the gap between germline ends came to 11 bases. The CDR3 contains 14 residues. The CDR3 reads CASSPAEGSYEQYF. Here the CDR3 DNA reads TGCGCCAGCAGCCCCGCCGAGGGTTCCTACGAGCAGTACTTC.

This clone was recorded at least ten times. V usage is TRBV19 and J usage is TRBJ2-5; TRBD2 is a possible D gene (6 bases). Trimming left V 0 bases short and J 4 bases short, with 15 bases between. The CDR3 contains 16 residues. Per the germline V gene, CDR1 is LNHDA and CDR2 is SQIVND (reference sequence). CDR3 nucleotide sequence: TGTGCCAGTAGTATAGATTCCTCCGGGGGTCGAGAGACCCAGTACTTC. Its translation is CASSIDSSGGRETQYF.

This clone was seen more than once but under ten times. The rearrangement joins TRBV7-2 to TRBJ1-2; D unresolved. Trimming took 1 base from V and 7 from J, leaving 13 bases between them. The CDR3 length is 14 residues. Germline V gives CDR1 SGHTA, CDR2 FQGNSA. The CDR3 sequence: CASSLVLDMGGYTF. DNA for the CDR3: TGTGCCAGCAGCTTAGTATTGGATATGGGTGGCTACACCTTC.